Following are 27 T cell receptor beta chains from one sample sequenced in a study of blood T cells in healthy people across ages. A J-beta primer mix and a sample-barcoded 5' primer were used in a second PCR of about 6 to 12 cycles. TCRdb analysed the 5' RACE reads with MiXCR anew, one entry per CDR3 protein. The sample has fewer than 1,000,000 distinct CDR3 sequences, 46% seen once. Sequencing input: blood. These receptor sequences come from an elderly man in good health.

This chain uses TRBV7-9 with TRBJ2-1; TRBD2 aligns across 11 bases. CDR3 length: 15 residues. The germline V gene encodes CDR1 SEHNR and CDR2 FQNEAQ (reference sequence). Trimming took 5 bases from V and 7 from J; bases not matched to a gene: 7. The CDR3 loop is CASSPGTSGANEQFF. The CDR3 DNA is TGTGCCAGCAGCCCCGGGACTAGCGGAGCAAATGAGCAGTTCTTC.

The chain joins TRBV28 to TRBJ2-2, with 10 bases fitting TRBD1. Germline CDR1 MDHEN, CDR2 SYDVKM. V dropped 7 bases and J dropped 5; count of bases not matched to a gene: 7. The CDR3 extends over 15 amino acids. CDR3 coding DNA: TGTGCCAGCATCCAGGACAGGGGGGGTACCGGGGAGCTGTTTTTT. This codes for CASIQDRGGTGELFF.

In the case of this clonotype: One base away lies a much larger clone, so this may be a sequencing read error. The chain carries TRBV24-1 and TRBJ1-2; D remains ambiguous. This CDR3 spans 14 amino acids. The germline gives CDR1 KGHDR, CDR2 SFDVKD. The CDR3 DNA sequence: TGTGCCACCAGTGATTTTGCGGTTAACTATGGCCACACCTTC. It yields the protein CATSDFAVNYGHTF.

V is TRBV7-9 and J is TRBJ2-3; 16 bases align to TRBD2. Germline V gene lookup returns CDR1 SEHNR and CDR2 FQNEAQ (reference sequence). CDR3 length: 18 residues. The trim removed 5 bases at V and 4 bases at J, leaving 9 bases unmatched. CDR3 DNA: TGTGCCAGCAGCCCACGGGGACTAGCGGGGGGGCCCTCAGATACGCAGTATTTT. This encodes CASSPRGLAGGPSDTQYF. Full variable domain (missing parts from reference TRBV7-9 and TRBJ2-3): DTGVSQNPRHKITKRGQNVTFRCDPISEHNRLYWYRQTLGQGPEFLTYFQNEAQLEKSRLLSDRFSAERPKGSFSTLEIQRTEQGDSAMYLCASSPRGLAGGPSDTQYFGPGTRLTVL.

This chain uses TRBV5-1 with TRBJ1-5; TRBD1 matches 9 bases. Germline values: CDR1 SGHRS, CDR2 YFSETQ. This CDR3 contains 16 residues. After removal of 0 bases from V and 2 bases from J, the junction contained 3 bases not matched to a gene. The CDR3 nucleotides read TGCGCCAGCAGCTTGGGGGGACAGGGAGGCAATCAGCCCCAGCATTTT. It codes for CASSLGGQGGNQPQHF.

The chain recombines TRBV5-1 with TRBJ1-6, with 7 bases fitting TRBD1. Germline-derived CDR1 and CDR2 are SGHRS and YFSETQ. V shed 4 bases and J 8 bases; nucleotides not matched to a gene: 12. This CDR3 has 16 residues. The CDR3 nucleotides are TGCGCCAGCAGCAGACAACGACAGGGAAACGATTCACCCCTCCACTTT. Translated, it gives CASSRQRQGNDSPLHF.

The rearrangement links TRBV20-1 to TRBJ2-3; D is perhaps TRBD2 (5 bases). Germline V gives CDR1 DFQATT, CDR2 SNEGSKA (reference sequence). Trimming pared 3 bases from V and 8 bases from J, leaving 12 bases between. This CDR3 spans 12 amino acids. DNA of the CDR3: TGCAGTGCTAGCCGGGGATCAAGTACGCAGTATTTT. Protein: CSASRGSSTQYF.

This clonotype was seen more than once but under ten times. The chain recombines TRBV11-2 with TRBJ2-1; 9 bases map to TRBD2. The CDR3 contains 15 residues. CDR1 and CDR2 (germline): SGHAT, FQNNGV. V lost 2 bases, J lost 3 bases, and 2 bases stayed unmatched. The CDR3 nucleotides are TGTGCCAGCAGCTTACCAGCGGGAGGCTACAATGAGCAGTTCTTC. This sequence encodes CASSLPAGGYNEQFF.

As concerns this clonotype: A much larger clone differs by one base, so this may be a read error. The chain has TRBV29-1 and TRBJ2-7; D perhaps matches TRBD2 (5 bases). Matching the DNA end better, TRBJ2-5 makes the J call doubtful. The CDR3 totals 13 residues. Germline CDR1 and CDR2: SQVTM and ANQGSEA. DNA of the CDR3: TGCAGCGTTGGGACCTCGTCGGGGGAGACCCAGTACTTC. It codes for CSVGTSSGETQYF.

In this sample, this clonotype turned up a few times. The chain links TRBV7-6 to TRBJ2-3, with D perhaps assigned TRBD1 or TRBD2 (6 bases each). Germline assignment: CDR1 SGHVS and CDR2 FNYEAQ. V lost 0 bases and J 6 bases, leaving 16 bases between the germline ends. The CDR3 loop spans 16 amino acids. This CDR3 is CASSLAGGTSRDTQYF. CDR3 DNA: TGTGCCAGCAGCTTAGCTGGGGGGACATCCCGGGATACGCAGTATTTT.

This clonotype was observed a handful of times. The rearrangement joins TRBV5-1 to TRBJ2-3; D call uncertain. This CDR3 has 15 amino acids. CDR1 SGHRS and CDR2 YFSETQ come from the germline V gene. V was pared by 0 bases and J by 0 bases, with 8 bases between. The CDR3 protein is CASSLDSTSTDTQYF. The DNA for the CDR3 is TGCGCCAGCAGCTTGGACTCAACTAGCACAGATACGCAGTATTTT.

This clonotype has ten or more counts. The chain combines TRBV10-2 with TRBJ2-3; TRBD2 might be the D (6 bases). CDR3 length: 13 residues. The V gene lost 4 bases and the J gene lost 4 bases, with 9 bases spanning the gap. The germline CDR1 and CDR2 sequences are WSHSY and SAAADI. CDR3 in amino acids: CASSGGDPDTQYF. CDR3 nucleotides: TGCGCCAGCAGTGGGGGGGACCCAGATACGCAGTATTTT.

This clonotype was seen at least ten times. V gene TRBV20-1 combines with J gene TRBJ2-1, with D perhaps matching TRBD2 (6 bases). Trimming removed 4 bases at V and 0 bases at J, with 16 bases between. CDR3 size: 16 residues. Germline assignment: CDR1 DFQATT and CDR2 SNEGSKA (reference sequence). CDR3 region: CSAILRLASSYNEQFF. The CDR3 region has the DNA TGCAGTGCTATTCTGCGGCTAGCGAGCTCCTACAATGAGCAGTTCTTC.

The chain joins TRBV12-3 or TRBV12-4 to TRBJ2-3; D might be TRBD2 (6 bases). V lost 6 bases and J 7 bases, leaving 14 bases between the germline ends. The CDR3 sequence is 13 residues long. The CDR3 DNA reads as TGTGCCAGCAGGGGACTGGAGGGACATACGCAGTATTTT. This encodes CASRGLEGHTQYF.

In its sample, this clonotype was seen many times. The rearrangement links TRBV6-2 or TRBV6-3 to TRBJ2-5, with unresolved D. Trimming removed 2 bases from V and 4 bases from J, with 14 bases in between. The CDR3 is made up of 15 amino acids. Per the germline V gene, CDR1 is MNHEY and CDR2 is SVGEGT. Written as DNA, the CDR3 is TGTGCCAGCAGTTACCCCGGACGGTCCGGAGAGACCCAGTACTTC. Amino acid sequence: CASSYPGRSGETQYF.

CDR3 amino acids: CASSLGRAPGYTF. The CDR3 coding sequence is TGTGCCAGCAGTTTGGGGAGGGCCCCCGGCTACACCTTC. This chain connects TRBV28 to TRBJ1-2; D not certain. V was shortened by 3 bases and J by 8 bases, with 13 bases between the two germline ends. The CDR3 runs to 13 residues. The germline gives CDR1 MDHEN, CDR2 SYDVKM.

This clonotype was detected only a few times. The chain is built from TRBV6-2 or TRBV6-3 and TRBJ2-3; 13 nucleotides match TRBD2. Trimming took 2 bases from V and 4 from J; bases not matched to a gene: 3. Germline V gives CDR1 MNHEY, CDR2 SVGEGT. This CDR3 region has 16 residues. CDR3 in amino acids: CASSYRTSGSADTQYF. CDR3 sequence (DNA): TGTGCCAGCAGTTACCGGACTAGCGGGAGTGCAGATACGCAGTATTTT.

This chain uses TRBV20-1 with TRBJ2-5; D is uncertain. Trimming pared 5 bases from V and 5 bases from J, leaving 18 bases between. The CDR3 loop spans 14 amino acids. Germline CDR1 is DFQATT and CDR2 is SNEGSKA (reference sequence). The CDR3 sequence is CSALGPRSTETQYF. The CDR3 bases are TGCAGTGCTCTTGGACCCCGTTCGACGGAGACCCAGTACTTC.

This clonotype came up once. A much larger clonotype is one base distant, so this may be a read error. The chain employs TRBV30 and TRBJ2-1; TRBD2 might be the D (5 bases). The CDR3 sequence is 13 residues long. Germline-derived CDR1 and CDR2 are GTSNPN and SVGIG (reference sequence). The chain's CDR3 is CTWISENRNEQFF. The CDR3 region has the DNA TGTACCTGGATTAGCGAGAACCGCAATGAGCAGTTCTTC.

The genes are TRBV20-1 and TRBJ1-4; D unresolved. Germline V gene lookup returns CDR1 DFQATT and CDR2 SNEGSKA (reference sequence). This CDR3 is built from 13 residues. The V end was cut by 5 bases, the J end by 8 bases, with 15 bases between. As DNA, the CDR3 is TGCAGTGCTTCTCGCGGGAGGACGGAAAAACTGTTTTTT. Translated, it gives CSASRGRTEKLFF.

Worth noting for this clonotype: One end of the junction fails to match germline, which may point to a read error. This chain connects TRBV7-8 to TRBJ2-7; 9 bases agree with TRBD1. The CDR3 loop spans 17 amino acids. Per the germline V gene, CDR1 is SGHVS and CDR2 is FQNEAQ. CDR3 sequence: CANSLRSGTGPSYEQYF. CDR3 DNA: TGTGCCAACAGCTTGAGGTCCGGGACAGGGCCCTCCTACGAGCAGTACTTC. The variable domain in full, completed from reference TRBV7-8 and TRBJ2-7, reads GAGVSQSPRYKVAKRGQDVALRCDPISGHVSLFWYQQALGQGPEFLTYFQNEAQLDKSGLPSDRFFAERPEGSVSTLKIQRTQQEDSAVYLCANSLRSGTGPSYEQYFGPGTRLTVT.

The sample holds a few counts of this clonotype. The CDR3 sequence: CSASGNTEAFF. The CDR3 region has the DNA TGCAGTGCTAGTGGGAACACTGAAGCTTTCTTT. V and J are TRBV20-1 and TRBJ1-1; D is unresolved. Germline V CDR1 and CDR2: DFQATT, SNEGSKA (reference sequence). This CDR3 contains 11 residues. With 3 bases removed from V and 1 base from J, the gap between germline ends came to 3 bases.

The rearrangement links TRBV15 to TRBJ2-7; 8 bases line up with TRBD2. CDR3 size: 17 residues. With 0 bases clipped from V and 7 bases from J, the junction kept 14 bases outside the gene matches. The germline V gene encodes CDR1 LNHNV and CDR2 YYDKDF (reference sequence). The DNA of the CDR3 is TGTGCCACCAGCAGAGATCCAGCGGGAGTGACCTACAATGAGCAGTACTTC. Translating it yields CATSRDPAGVTYNEQYF. Full variable domain (rest looked up from reference TRBV15 and TRBJ2-7): DAMVIQNPRYQVTQFGKPVTLSCSQTLNHNVMYWYQQKSSQAPKLLFHYYDKDFNNEADTPDNFQSRRPNTSFCFLDIRSPGLGDTAMYLCATSRDPAGVTYNEQYFGPGTRLTVT.

This clonotype has just a few counts. The chain has TRBV7-6 and TRBJ2-1; a possible D gene is TRBD2 (6 bases). Germline V CDR1 and CDR2: SGHVS, FNYEAQ. Trimming removed 3 bases from V and 9 bases from J, with 15 bases in between. The CDR3 spans 14 residues. The CDR3 is CASSLPGLRPEQFF. CDR3 DNA sequence: TGTGCCAGCAGCTTGCCGGGACTCCGGCCTGAGCAGTTCTTC.

This clonotype was counted only a few times. This chain uses TRBV5-1 with TRBJ1-1; the match to TRBD1 covers 8 bases. The CDR3 loop spans 17 amino acids. V was clipped by 0 bases and J by 2 bases; unmatched bases: 9. Germline loops: CDR1 SGHRS, CDR2 YFSETQ. CDR3 region: CASSLDDWTGRNTEAFF. The CDR3 DNA is TGCGCCAGCAGCTTGGACGATTGGACAGGGCGTAACACTGAAGCTTTCTTT.

The chain carries TRBV18 and TRBJ2-3; D perhaps matches TRBD2 (6 bases). Germline loops: CDR1 KGHSH, CDR2 LQKENI. The V gene lost 3 bases and the J gene lost 3 bases, with 13 bases spanning the gap. CDR3 length: 15 amino acids. The CDR3 nucleotides are TGTGCCAGCTCACCCCTAGCGCAAGAGACAGATACGCAGTATTTT. It yields the protein CASSPLAQETDTQYF.

This clonotype was seen a handful of times. This chain uses TRBV6-5 with TRBJ1-1, with D possibly being TRBD1 (6 bases). Germline V lookup: CDR1 MNHEY, CDR2 SVGAGI. V lost 4 bases and J 6 bases, leaving 15 bases between the germline ends. CDR3 length equals 14 residues. DNA for the CDR3: TGTGCCAGCAGTTTTCCCGGGACACCTCCTGAAGCTTTCTTT. Translation: CASSFPGTPPEAFF.